This is a list of T cell receptor beta chains from one sample in a study of T cells after yellow fever vaccination. Using its own MiXCR run on the 5' RACE reads, TCRdb lists one record per CDR3 protein. Among approximately 550,000 distinct CDR3 sequences, approximately 13% were seen once, and the ten largest hold over 11%. The specimen comprised PBMCs, sampled on the day of the yellow fever booster vaccination. These receptors were obtained from a man in his thirties or forties who received the YFV17D yellow fever vaccine. CDR3s include the opening cysteine and the closing phenylalanine or tryptophan. A D gene is named only where the DNA matches it firmly. Where a row states a size, it is once, few, many or the class of an expanded clone; other rows omit it.

V gene	D gene	clone size	CDR3 length	J gene	CDR3 protein	CDR3 DNA
TRBV5-1	-	-	12	TRBJ1-3	CASSEIGNTIYF	TGCGCCAGCAGCGAAATTGGAAACACCATATATTTT
TRBV5-1	-	-	15	TRBJ2-5	CASSPQGSPQETQYF	TGCGCCAGCAGTCCCCAGGGATCTCCCCAAGAGACCCAGTACTTC
TRBV29-1	TRBD2	many	15	TRBJ2-7	CSVAASGSGGYEQYF	TGCAGCGTTGCGGCTAGCGGGAGCGGGGGGTACGAGCAGTACTTC
TRBV6-1	TRBD1	few	16	TRBJ2-6	CASRSGQGWYANVLTF	TGTGCCAGCAGATCGGGACAGGGGTGGTATGCCAACGTCCTGACTTTC
TRBV18	-	-	12	TRBJ1-1	CASLAMNTEAFF	TGTGCCAGCTTAGCTATGAACACTGAAGCTTTCTTT
TRBV5-4	-	-	16	TRBJ2-3	CASSPEGGTSTDTQYF	TGTGCCAGCAGCCCGGAGGGCGGTACTAGCACAGATACGCAGTATTTT
TRBV10-3	-	-	14	TRBJ1-4	CAIGLGATNEKLFF	TGTGCCATCGGCCTAGGGGCAACTAATGAAAAACTGTTTTTT
TRBV19	-	-	18	TRBJ1-6	CASSIQRGTRSYNSPLHF	TGTGCCAGTAGTATTCAGAGAGGGACGCGGTCCTATAATTCACCCCTCCACTTT
TRBV20-1	TRBD2	-	17	TRBJ2-3	CSASKGAGVASTDTQYF	TGCAGTGCTAGTAAAGGAGCGGGAGTCGCGAGCACAGATACGCAGTATTTT
TRBV20-1	TRBD1	few	15	TRBJ2-7	CSARRGQGGSYEQYF	TGCAGTGCTAGGCGCGGACAGGGAGGATCCTACGAGCAGTACTTC
TRBV23-1	-	-	15	TRBJ1-1	CASSQSRPKHTEAFF	TGCGCCAGCAGTCAATCGAGGCCAAAGCACACTGAAGCTTTCTTT
TRBV2	TRBD1	-	15	TRBJ2-2	CASKQGGANTGELFF	TGTGCCAGCAAACAGGGGGGCGCGAACACCGGGGAGCTGTTTTTT
TRBV12-3/TRBV12-4	TRBD1	many	13	TRBJ1-2	CASSPQGRSGYTF	TGTGCCAGCAGCCCACAGGGGAGGAGTGGCTACACCTTC
TRBV4-2	TRBD2	-	17	TRBJ2-1	CASSQGVISGRRGEQFF	TGTGCCAGCAGCCAAGGGGTAATTAGCGGGAGGCGAGGTGAGCAGTTCTTC
TRBV5-1	TRBD2	few	15	TRBJ2-5	CASSLLGLAAETQYF	TGCGCCAGCAGCTTATTGGGACTAGCAGCAGAGACCCAGTACTTC
TRBV5-1	-	few	13	TRBJ2-3	CASDGDLPDTQYF	TGCGCCAGCGACGGGGACCTCCCAGATACGCAGTATTTT
TRBV18	TRBD1	-	14	TRBJ2-7	CASSLQGAPYEQYF	TGTGCCAGCTCGCTACAGGGGGCCCCCTACGAGCAGTACTTC
TRBV5-1	TRBD1	-	15	TRBJ2-2	CASRPTGGAAGELFF	TGCGCCAGCAGGCCTACAGGGGGCGCCGCCGGGGAGCTGTTTTTT
TRBV20-1	-	-	13	TRBJ2-2	CSATALETRELFF	TGCAGTGCTACGGCCCTAGAAACCAGGGAGCTGTTTTTT
TRBV11-2	-	few	13	TRBJ2-2	CASSTRNTGELFF	TGTGCCAGCAGCACTCGGAACACCGGGGAGCTGTTTTTT
TRBV19	-	many	17	TRBJ1-5	CASLPGPTSQRNQPQHF	TGTGCCAGCCTGCCGGGGCCTACCTCCCAACGGAATCAGCCCCAGCATTTT
TRBV15	-	few	14	TRBJ2-3	CATSRGASTDTQYF	TGTGCCACCAGCAGAGGGGCTAGCACAGATACGCAGTATTTT
TRBV5-1	TRBD2	-	15	TRBJ2-7	CASSPSGGFTYEQYF	TGCGCCAGCAGCCCCTCGGGAGGGTTTACCTACGAGCAGTACTTC
TRBV6-5	-	many	17	TRBJ2-3	CASSYSNLATRGDTQYF	TGTGCCAGCAGTTACTCCAATCTAGCGACCCGCGGGGATACGCAGTATTTT
TRBV12-3/TRBV12-4	TRBD2	many	17	TRBJ2-7	CASSFRTSGNATYEQYF	TGTGCCAGCAGTTTTCGGACTAGCGGGAATGCGACCTACGAGCAGTACTTC
TRBV20-1	-	few	13	TRBJ2-7	CSARDPARYEQYF	TGCAGTGCTAGAGATCCAGCCCGCTACGAGCAGTACTTC
TRBV11-2	-	-	16	TRBJ2-3	CASSPMTFSSTDTQYF	TGTGCCAGCAGCCCGATGACTTTCTCTAGCACAGATACGCAGTATTTT
TRBV28	-	few	14	TRBJ2-7	CASRRQATVYEQYF	TGTGCCAGCAGAAGACAGGCCACCGTCTACGAGCAGTACTTC
TRBV20-1	TRBD2	few	14	TRBJ2-7	CSAIPVASGEGQYF	TGCAGTGCTATACCCGTGGCTAGCGGGGAGGGGCAGTACTTC
TRBV5-1	TRBD2	few	14	TRBJ2-7	CASSSSGTRYEQYF	TGCGCCAGCAGCTCCAGCGGGACCCGCTACGAGCAGTACTTC